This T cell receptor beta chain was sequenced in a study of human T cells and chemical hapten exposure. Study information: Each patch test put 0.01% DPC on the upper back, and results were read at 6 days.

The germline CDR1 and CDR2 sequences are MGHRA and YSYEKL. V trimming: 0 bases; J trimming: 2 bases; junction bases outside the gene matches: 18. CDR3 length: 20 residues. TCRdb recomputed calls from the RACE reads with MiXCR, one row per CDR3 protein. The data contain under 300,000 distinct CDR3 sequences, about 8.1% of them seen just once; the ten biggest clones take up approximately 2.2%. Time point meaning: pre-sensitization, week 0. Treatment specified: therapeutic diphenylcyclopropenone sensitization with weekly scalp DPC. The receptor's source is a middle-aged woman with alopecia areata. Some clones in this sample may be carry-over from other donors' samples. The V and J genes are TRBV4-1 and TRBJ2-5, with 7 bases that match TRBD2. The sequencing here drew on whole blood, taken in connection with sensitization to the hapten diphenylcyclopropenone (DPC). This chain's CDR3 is CASSQDLASGNIGVQETQYF. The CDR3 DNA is TGCGCCAGCAGCCAAGATCTGGCTAGCGGTAACATTGGGGTTCAAGAGACCCAGTACTTC.